The clone carrying this TCR beta chain occurred a few times. The target antigen is unknown. With 5 bases removed from V and 2 bases from J, the gap between germline ends came to 12 bases. Looked up from germline, CDR1 is PRHDT and CDR2 is FYEKMQ (reference sequence). CDR3 length equals 14 residues. The data originate from a study of CD8 T cells in ankylosing spondylitis. Study-wide results and limits: In ankylosing spondylitis blood, a motif of roughly 8 highly homologous TCR beta variants appeared characteristic.

TCRdb analysed the 5' RACE reads with MiXCR anew, one entry per CDR3 protein. The table has 650,000 to 800,000 distinct CDR3 sequences, over 15% seen once. The sample comprised blood, either unsorted or a sorted T cell fraction (not recorded which). The sequence derives from a male donor with ankylosing spondylitis. The genes are TRBV13 and TRBJ1-2; D call uncertain. CDR3 sequence: CASSPETQNYGYTF. Here the CDR3 DNA reads TGTGCCAGCAGCCCCGAGACACAAAACTATGGCTACACCTTC.